The 17 T cell receptor beta chains below all came from one sample that was sequenced in a study of blood T cells in healthy people across ages. The second PCR ran about 6 to 11 cycles with a sample-barcoded 5' primer and J-beta primers. TCRdb ran MiXCR on the 5' RACE reads and lists one entry per CDR3 protein. The sample lists approximately 700,000 distinct CDR3 sequences, less than 40% occurring once. What was sequenced was blood. These receptors came from a woman aged 80 or over in good health.

This clonotype was seen a handful of times. V gene TRBV28 combines with J gene TRBJ2-3, with D possibly matching TRBD1 (6 bases). Germline CDR1 reads MDHEN; CDR2 reads SYDVKM. The ends were cut back, 6 bases at V and 0 bases at J, with 10 bases in the middle. The CDR3 runs to 14 residues. As DNA, the CDR3 is TGTGCCAGCAGGTCAGGGGCTAGCACAGATACGCAGTATTTT. This sequence encodes CASRSGASTDTQYF.

A note on this clonotype: A read error is possible here, since a much larger clone lies one base away. DNA of the CDR3: TGTGCCAGCATGGGGACAGATACGCAGTATTTT. Translated, it gives CASMGTDTQYF. This rearrangement joins TRBV6-1 to TRBJ2-3; no clear D gene. The CDR3 has 11 amino acids. The germline gives CDR1 MNHNS, CDR2 SASEGT. V lost 7 bases, J lost 3 bases, and 5 bases lay in between.

The chain is built from TRBV29-1 and TRBJ1-2; D is undetermined. Germline V gene data show CDR1 as SQVTM and CDR2 as ANQGSEA. V lost 4 bases to trimming and J lost 10 bases, with 16 bases between them. CDR3 size: 12 residues. The DNA of the CDR3 is TGCAGCGTTGTAGAAGTTGGGGTGGTCTACACCTTC. Translating it yields CSVVEVGVVYTF.

This clonotype has ten or more counts. Sequence at one end of the junction differs from germline and may be a read error. The J gene is TRBJ2-3, the V gene TRBV11-2; a weak D match, TRBD2 (5 bases). The CDR3 length is 13 residues. Per the germline V gene, CDR1 is SGHAT and CDR2 is FQNNGV. Here the CDR3 DNA reads TGTGCCAGCACCCACCCTAGCACAAATACGCAGTATTTT. This gives the protein CASTHPSTNTQYF.

This clonotype appeared a single time. A read error is possible here, since a much larger clone lies one base away. The CDR3 loop reads CSARDYPGASYNEQYF. The CDR3 DNA sequence: TGCAGTGCTAGAGATTACCCGGGGGCCTCCTACAATGAGCAGTACTTC. V gene TRBV20-1 combines with J gene TRBJ2-1; D may correspond to TRBD1 or TRBD2 (6 bases each). The J call could be wrong; TRBJ2-7 is a better fit for the DNA end. CDR1 DFQATT and CDR2 SNEGSKA come from the germline V gene (reference sequence). The CDR3 length is 16 residues.

On this clonotype: One end of the junction does not line up with germline, which may come from a read error. This chain connects TRBV29-1 to TRBJ2-7; 9 positions match TRBD1. Germline CDR1 is SQVTM and CDR2 is ANQGSEA. The CDR3 is made up of 14 amino acids. The CDR3 reads CSVPGTGNSFEQYF. For the CDR3, the DNA is TGCAGCGTCCCCGGGACAGGGAATTCCTTCGAGCAGTACTTC.

This clonotype was counted many times. J is TRBJ2-1 and V is TRBV5-1, with TRBD2 identical over 15 bases. This CDR3 spans 17 amino acids. Germline V gene sequence: CDR1 SGHRS, CDR2 YFSETQ. The V gene end was trimmed by 4 bases and the J gene end by 4 bases; junction bases not matched to a gene: 6. The CDR3 loop reads CASSMGLAGGKYNEQFF. DNA of the CDR3: TGCGCCAGCAGCATGGGACTAGCGGGGGGCAAATACAATGAGCAGTTCTTC.

This clonotype was detected many times. The chain carries TRBV20-1 and TRBJ2-1; D gene ambiguous. CDR1 and CDR2 (germline): DFQATT, SNEGSKA (reference sequence). The CDR3 loop spans 15 amino acids. The V and J ends lost 0 bases and 3 bases respectively, with 12 bases between them. CDR3 nucleotide sequence: TGCAGTGCTAGAGACGAGGTGAGAGTCTACAATGAGCAGTTCTTC. It specifies CSARDEVRVYNEQFF.

This clonotype occurred many times. V gene TRBV7-6 combines with J gene TRBJ2-1; 11 bases map to TRBD2. CDR1 is SGHVS and CDR2 is FNYEAQ in the germline V gene. The CDR3 spans 18 residues. The V and J ends lost 5 bases and 2 bases, in that order; junction bases with no gene match: 11. CDR3 loop: CASSRDGLAGAAYNEQFF. The CDR3 nucleotides read TGTGCCAGCAGCCGGGACGGACTAGCGGGCGCCGCCTACAATGAGCAGTTCTTC.

This clonotype was observed a handful of times. The V and J genes are TRBV12-3 or TRBV12-4 and TRBJ1-3, with 7 bases identical to TRBD1. The trim removed 1 base at V and 5 bases at J, leaving 2 bases unmatched. The CDR3 is made up of 14 amino acids. In nucleotides, the CDR3 is TGTGCCAGCAGTTTAGAGGGGGCGCGAAACACCATATATTTT. This translates into CASSLEGARNTIYF.

At least ten counts were recorded for this clonotype. V usage is TRBV6-2 or TRBV6-3 and J usage is TRBJ2-3; TRBD2 is a possible D gene (7 bases). The CDR3 is 14 residues long. Trimming left V 4 bases short and J 3 bases short, with 11 bases between. Germline CDR1 reads MNHEY; CDR2 reads SVGEGT. The CDR3, as DNA: TGTGCCAGCAGTTTGGGGGGGGCAACAGATACGCAGTATTTT. Protein: CASSLGGATDTQYF.

This clonotype turned up a few times. At one boundary the junction diverges from the germline segment, which might be a read error. This chain uses TRBV20-1 with TRBJ2-1; D tentatively reads TRBD1 or TRBD2 (6 bases each). CDR1 and CDR2 (germline): DFQATT, SNEGSKA (reference sequence). The CDR3 loop spans 13 amino acids. The chain's CDR3 is CGAGGRGGDEQFF. In nucleotides, the CDR3 is TGCGGTGCTGGGGGCAGGGGCGGGGATGAGCAGTTCTTC.

In nucleotides, the CDR3 is TGTGCCAGCAGTTTGGGGGGCGGGGGCGGTGGCTACACCTTC. The encoded protein is CASSLGGGGGGYTF. The chain carries TRBV28 and TRBJ1-2, with a weak D call TRBD1 (6 bases). The CDR3 is 14 residues long. The V end was cut by 3 bases, the J end by 7 bases, with 15 bases between. Germline assignment: CDR1 MDHEN and CDR2 SYDVKM.

The gene calls are TRBV28 and TRBJ1-1, with D possibly being TRBD1 (5 bases). The germline CDR1 and CDR2 sequences are MDHEN and SYDVKM. V lost 6 bases to trimming and J lost 9 bases, with 23 bases between them. This CDR3 is 15 amino acids long. CDR3 DNA: TGTGCCAGCAGCGCTAGCGGTTATGGGGGGGGGAAAGCTTTCTTT. Translated, it gives CASSASGYGGGKAFF.

The chain is built from TRBV7-2 and TRBJ1-5; TRBD1 agrees at 9 bases. J was trimmed by 6 bases and V by 3 bases; bases with no gene match: 3. This CDR3 comprises 14 residues. The germline V gene encodes CDR1 SGHTA and CDR2 FQGNSA. This chain's CDR3 is CASSFSTGGQPQHF. DNA for the CDR3: TGTGCCAGCAGCTTTTCGACAGGGGGTCAGCCCCAGCATTTT.

Comments on this clonotype: Just one base apart from a much larger clone, this may be a read error. V is TRBV11-2 and J is TRBJ2-5, with D maybe TRBD1 (8 bases). The CDR3 covers 17 residues. Germline lookup yields CDR1 SGHAT and CDR2 FQNNGV. Deletions cut 5 bases from V and 4 bases from J, with 23 bases between. The CDR3 protein is CASSPNRGGLGGETQYF. CDR3 bases: TGTGCCAGCAGCCCAAACAGGGGGGGATTGGGGGGAGAGACCCAGTACTTC.

Of note for this clonotype: A read error may be the cause here, since a much bigger clone is one base away. The chain recombines TRBV5-1 with TRBJ2-7; D uncertain. The germline V gene has CDR1 SGHRS and CDR2 YFSETQ. V was pared by 1 base and J by 2 bases, with 10 bases between. The CDR3 sequence is 14 residues long. This chain's CDR3 is CASSLIGSTYEQYF. The CDR3 DNA is TGCGCCAGCAGCTTGATAGGCAGTACCTACGAGCAGTACTTC.